A selection of T cell receptor beta chains follows, all from one sample in a study of cytomegalovirus exposure and HLA in healthy donors. The assay was immunoSEQ multiplex PCR, and TCRdb's table has in-frame clones only and misses some. The sample records roughly 150,000 clones, around 72% being singletons. Sample: PBMCs. The origin of the receptors is a man younger than 35 in good health and CMV-seronegative. CDR3s include the opening cysteine and the closing phenylalanine or tryptophan. The order of the fields is V gene, J gene, CDR3 protein.

TRBV6-6	TRBJ1-2	CASSATREPAYGYTF
TRBV6-1	TRBJ1-1	CASIPGQFMNTEAFF
TRBV10-3	TRBJ2-3	CAISGRLERDTQYF
TRBV27	TRBJ2-1	CASSSWTSSTPYNEQFF
TRBV15	TRBJ1-5	CATSDTSGGLRGYQPQHF
TRBV6-1	TRBJ2-7	CASDRDRDVKQYF
TRBV14	TRBJ2-1	CASSFAGLAGGREQFF
TRBV5-4	TRBJ2-4	CASSPQGINIQYF
TRBV9	TRBJ2-3	CASSPGLANTDTQYF
TRBV4-1	TRBJ2-3	CASSHPSGSTDTQYF
TRBV7-8	TRBJ2-1	CASSRLAGEGGPYNEQFF
TRBV7-4	TRBJ2-7	CASSEELAGGYEQYF
TRBV10-3	TRBJ2-7	CAVNRDDYEQYF
TRBV11-2	TRBJ1-3	CASSFVTGGTIYF
TRBV6-5	TRBJ1-5	CASSRSRGSDQPQHF
TRBV10-3	TRBJ2-5	CAAAGRGTSTQYF
TRBV4-1	TRBJ2-5	CASSQASSGRAQETQYF
TRBV30	TRBJ2-7	CAWSADRGRSYEQYF